A single sample gave rise to the 31 T cell receptor beta chains below, sequenced in a study of metastatic and nonmetastatic thyroid tumors. Not a single patient had been given any form of treatment at any point before undergoing thyroid surgery. TCRdb recomputed clones from the PCR reads via MiXCR. The data contain some 8,500 clones, roughly 36% of them seen just once; the ten biggest clones take up roughly a fifth. Source material: tumor tissue. The source of these receptors is a female donor with papillary thyroid cancer or a benign thyroid nodule (not recorded which). Some clones in this sample may be carry-over from other donors' samples.

V is TRBV19 and J is TRBJ2-3; D is possibly TRBD1 (5 bases). The CDR3 has 13 residues. Germline V gene sequence: CDR1 LNHDA, CDR2 SQIVND (reference sequence). The V end was cut by 7 bases, the J end by 1 base, with 9 bases between. As DNA, the CDR3 is TGTGCCAGTAATGCAGGGCGCACAGATACGCAGTATTTT. Translation gives CASNAGRTDTQYF.

This clone counts as large. This rearrangement joins TRBV27 to TRBJ1-4; D not certain. This CDR3 is built from 14 residues. CDR1 is MNHEY and CDR2 is SMNVEV in the germline V gene (reference sequence). With 6 bases removed from V and 4 bases from J, the gap between germline ends came to 12 bases. CDR3 region: CASRRAGSNEKLFF. The CDR3, as DNA: TGTGCCAGCAGGAGGGCCGGAAGTAATGAAAAACTGTTTTTT.

The chain has TRBV7-8 and TRBJ2-1; D remains unclear. The CDR3 consists of 17 residues. Trimming removed 5 bases at V and 0 bases at J, with 17 bases between. Germline assignment: CDR1 SGHVS and CDR2 FQNEAQ. CDR3 in amino acids: CASSNRPPRSSYNEQFF. The DNA for the CDR3 is TGTGCCAGCAGCAACCGGCCCCCCCGGAGCTCCTACAATGAGCAGTTCTTC.

Judged by abundance, this clone is medium-sized. J is TRBJ2-5 and V is TRBV20-1; weak D call: TRBD1 (6 bases). Trimming took off 7 bases at V and 1 base at J, with 10 bases between the two ends. Germline-derived CDR1 and CDR2 are DFQATT and SNEGSKA (reference sequence). CDR3 length: 12 amino acids. CDR3 sequence: CSVPDSQETQYF. CDR3 coding DNA: TGCAGTGTCCCGGACAGCCAAGAGACCCAGTACTTC.

The rearrangement joins TRBV30 to TRBJ1-5; D is uncertain. Trimming pared 0 bases from V and 4 bases from J, leaving 7 bases between. The germline V gene has CDR1 GTSNPN and CDR2 SVGIG (reference sequence). The CDR3 runs 13 residues. The CDR3 here is CAWSVRGNQPQHF. The CDR3 DNA follows: TGTGCCTGGAGTGTACGGGGAAATCAGCCCCAGCATTTT.

The CDR3: CASSWDRQETQYF. The CDR3 region has the DNA TGTGCCAGCAGTTGGGACAGGCAAGAGACCCAGTACTTC. V usage is TRBV6-7 and J usage is TRBJ2-5; TRBD1 matches at 8 bases. TRBV6-7 is treated as an ORF (open reading frame) with a function not yet certain. The V segment lost 4 bases and the J segment 2 bases; nucleotides outside the gene matches: 0. The CDR3 has 13 amino acids.

The sample holds a few counts of this clone. The chain employs TRBV28 and TRBJ2-7; D gene uncertain. Germline V CDR1 and CDR2: MDHEN, SYDVKM. The CDR3 contains 11 residues. V shed 4 bases and J shed 7 bases, with 8 bases lying between them. CDR3 sequence (DNA): TGTGCCAGCAGTTCCCTACGGGAGCAGTACTTC. Its protein product is CASSSLREQYF.

The chain employs TRBV19 and TRBJ2-3; TRBD2 matches 10 bases. Germline V gene sequence: CDR1 LNHDA, CDR2 SQIVND (reference sequence). V lost 3 bases and J lost 6; bases outside the gene matches: 9. The CDR3 spans 16 residues. The CDR3, as DNA: TGTGCCAGTAGTATGACGCTAGCGGGGGCCCAGGATACGCAGTATTTT. It is translated as CASSMTLAGAQDTQYF.

The table lists this clone with a few counts. The rearrangement uses TRBV12-3 or TRBV12-4 and TRBJ1-3, with D uncertain. The CDR3 length is 12 residues. Trimming shortened V by 5 bases and J by 2 bases, and 4 bases separated the two germline ends. CDR3 DNA: TGTGCCAGCAGTACAGCTGGAAACACCATATATTTT. It yields the protein CASSTAGNTIYF.

The V call is TRBV20-1, the J call TRBJ2-7, with 13 bases that match TRBD2. The CDR3 consists of 17 residues. With 0 bases clipped from V and 4 bases from J, the junction kept 9 bases outside the gene matches. The V gene's germline CDR1 is DFQATT and CDR2 SNEGSKA (reference sequence). This CDR3 reads CSARDVGLAGKQYEQYF. The CDR3 DNA reads TGCAGTGCTAGAGATGTGGGACTAGCGGGAAAGCAGTACGAGCAGTACTTC.

The J gene is TRBJ1-1, the V gene TRBV30, with TRBD1 matching 7 bases. Germline values: CDR1 GTSNPN, CDR2 SVGIG (reference sequence). The CDR3 totals 14 residues. Trimming at V came to 4 bases and at J to 3 bases, leaving 8 bases not matched to a gene. This CDR3 reads CAWTTDRSYTEAFF. CDR3 sequence (DNA): TGTGCCTGGACCACGGACAGGTCATACACTGAAGCTTTCTTT.

V is TRBV5-1 and J is TRBJ2-7; D is possibly TRBD2 (5 bases). CDR1 is SGHRS and CDR2 is YFSETQ in the germline V gene. The CDR3 covers 14 residues. V shed 2 bases and J shed 4 bases, with 13 bases lying between them. CDR3 sequence (DNA): TGCGCCAGCAGCTTAGTACTAGGCGGGTACGAGCAGTACTTC. It codes for CASSLVLGGYEQYF. The full variable domain, its missing parts supplied by reference TRBV5-1 and TRBJ2-7, is KAGVTQTPRYLIKTRGQQVTLSCSPISGHRSVSWYQQTPGQGLQFLFEYFSETQRNKGNFPGRFSGRQFSNSRSEMNVSTLELGDSALYLCASSLVLGGYEQYFGPGTRLTVT.

The genes are TRBV7-8 and TRBJ2-7, with no clear D. Trimming removed 5 bases from V and 0 bases from J, with 8 bases in between. The germline V gene has CDR1 SGHVS and CDR2 FQNEAQ. This CDR3 region has 13 residues. The CDR3 spells CASSPRGSYEQYF. The CDR3 DNA reads TGTGCCAGCAGCCCCCGAGGCTCCTACGAGCAGTACTTC.

The chain carries TRBV12-3 or TRBV12-4 and TRBJ2-2; TRBD2 agrees at 10 bases. V lost 2 bases, J lost 7 bases, and 7 bases stayed unmatched. This CDR3 has 16 amino acids. CDR3 sequence: CASSLFLAGEVGELFF. Written as DNA, the CDR3 is TGTGCCAGCAGTTTATTTCTAGCGGGAGAGGTCGGGGAGCTGTTTTTT.

The chain has TRBV6-2 or TRBV6-3 and TRBJ2-5; D is possibly TRBD2 (5 bases). Germline CDR1 is MNHEY and CDR2 is SVGEGT. Trimming took 2 bases from V and 6 from J, leaving 19 bases between them. The CDR3 loop spans 16 amino acids. Written as DNA, the CDR3 is TGTGCCAGCAGTTACCACGGGGTGGTCAGGTTGAAGACCCAGTACTTC. Protein product: CASSYHGVVRLKTQYF.

This clone came up many times. The chain carries TRBV20-1 and TRBJ2-3; 10 bases fit TRBD2. Germline V gene data show CDR1 as DFQATT and CDR2 as SNEGSKA (reference sequence). The V and J ends lost 3 bases and 2 bases, in that order; junction bases with no gene match: 11. The length of the CDR3 is 17 residues. The CDR3 DNA is TGCAGTGCTAGTTACTTTAGCGGGGGGCACGTCACAGATACGCAGTATTTT. This translates into CSASYFSGGHVTDTQYF.

The V and J genes are TRBV30 and TRBJ1-1; maybe TRBD1 (5 bases). V lost 0 bases and J 8 bases, leaving 10 bases between the germline ends. Germline CDR1 reads GTSNPN; CDR2 reads SVGIG (reference sequence). The CDR3 extends over 12 amino acids. The CDR3 spells CAWSVLTVEAFF. CDR3 in DNA: TGTGCCTGGAGTGTACTGACAGTAGAAGCTTTCTTT.

This chain joins TRBV5-1 and TRBJ2-3; 9 nucleotides agree with TRBD2. In germline, CDR1 is SGHRS, CDR2 YFSETQ. The CDR3 loop spans 14 amino acids. The ends lost 7 bases at V and 2 bases at J; junction bases unmatched: 5. CDR3 in amino acids: CASGAGGLTDTQYF. The CDR3 DNA sequence: TGCGCCAGCGGGGCGGGGGGGCTCACAGATACGCAGTATTTT.

This clone has only one observation. The chain uses TRBV20-1 and TRBJ2-5, with 7 bases fitting TRBD1. Germline loops: CDR1 DFQATT, CDR2 SNEGSKA (reference sequence). Trimming at V came to 1 base and at J to 5 bases, leaving 7 bases not matched to a gene. CDR3 length: 14 residues. CDR3 nucleotide sequence: TGCAGTGCTAGAGTGGCAGGGGGTTGGGAGACCCAGTACTTC. Protein: CSARVAGGWETQYF.

This clone was detected a few times. The chain couples TRBV6-1 to TRBJ1-2; 7 positions match TRBD1. Unmatched junction bases numbered 13, after V lost 5 bases and J lost 7 bases. This CDR3 has 15 amino acids. CDR1 and CDR2 (germline): MNHNS, SASEGT. CDR3 region: CASSPGPGQVGGYTF. For the CDR3, the DNA is TGTGCCAGCAGTCCCGGCCCTGGACAGGTTGGTGGCTACACCTTC.

This clone was observed a few times. The chain joins TRBV6-5 to TRBJ1-3; D is possibly TRBD1 (5 bases). There are 14 residues in the CDR3. V shed 2 bases and J shed 4 bases, with 9 bases lying between them. Germline CDR1 and CDR2: MNHEY and SVGAGI. CDR3 residues: CASSYGRAGNTIYF. CDR3 DNA: TGTGCCAGCAGTTACGGCAGGGCCGGAAACACCATATATTTT.

This clone was picked up a small number of times. J is TRBJ2-1 and V is TRBV6-1; the D gene is possibly TRBD2 (7 bases). There are 15 residues in the CDR3. V was pared by 4 bases and J by 5 bases, with 15 bases between. Germline lookup yields CDR1 MNHNS and CDR2 SASEGT. The CDR3 DNA is TGTGCCAGCAGTGTGTGGTGGGGGGGCCACAATGAGCAGTTCTTC. The encoded protein is CASSVWWGGHNEQFF.

This rearrangement joins TRBV6-1 to TRBJ1-2; 12 bases map to TRBD1. CDR1 and CDR2 from the germline V gene are MNHNS and SASEGT. The V gene end was trimmed by 10 bases and the J gene end by 2 bases; junction bases not matched to a gene: 2. The CDR3 extends over 13 amino acids. CDR3 sequence (DNA): TGTGCCACCGGGACAGGGGGCAACTATGGCTACACCTTC. Its protein is CATGTGGNYGYTF.

Judged by abundance, this clone is medium-sized. This sequence joins TRBV7-9 and TRBJ1-6, with no clear D. The V end lost 4 bases, the J end lost 10 bases, and 20 bases lay between the germline ends. Germline-derived CDR1 and CDR2 are SEHNR and FQNEAQ (reference sequence). The CDR3 covers 16 residues. The CDR3 DNA reads TGTGCCAGCAGCTCACCGAGGGTAAAGATTGGCTCACCCCTCCACTTT. This encodes CASSSPRVKIGSPLHF.

The CDR3 nucleotides read TGCGCCAGCAGCTTGCTAGGAGGGCCAACAGATACGCAGTATTTT. Protein: CASSLLGGPTDTQYF. This chain joins TRBV5-1 and TRBJ2-3; perhaps TRBD2 as D (6 bases). V lost 1 base to trimming and J lost 3 bases, with 12 bases between them. This CDR3 region has 15 residues. Germline CDR1 reads SGHRS; CDR2 reads YFSETQ.

The chain employs TRBV6-1 and TRBJ1-6; 8 bases map to TRBD1. V lost 3 bases, J lost 9 bases, and 7 bases stayed unmatched. The CDR3 is 15 amino acids. CDR1 MNHNS and CDR2 SASEGT come from the germline V gene. Here the CDR3 reads CASSDEQGEGSPLHF. CDR3 nucleotides: TGTGCCAGCAGTGACGAACAGGGGGAAGGTTCACCCCTCCACTTT.

The J gene is TRBJ2-7, the V gene TRBV7-2; TRBD2 is a possible D gene (7 bases). Germline assignment: CDR1 SGHTA and CDR2 FQGNSA. Trimming removed 6 bases from V and 2 bases from J, with 11 bases in between. CDR3 size: 13 residues. CDR3 sequence reads: CASRGGAAYEQYF. DNA for the CDR3: TGTGCCAGCAGGGGGGGGGCAGCCTACGAGCAGTACTTC.

This clone was observed many times. The CDR3 region has the DNA TGTGCCAGCAGCCAAGATCTGACCGGGGGGAACTACGAGCAGTACTTC. Encoded protein: CASSQDLTGGNYEQYF. The chain uses TRBV4-2 and TRBJ2-7, with TRBD2 matching over 7 bases. CDR3 size: 16 residues. The germline V gene encodes CDR1 LGHNA and CDR2 YNFKEQ. The V gene end was trimmed by 0 bases and the J gene end by 3 bases; junction bases not matched to a gene: 8.

The chain joins TRBV20-1 to TRBJ2-3, with TRBD2 as a possible D gene (6 bases). CDR1 DFQATT and CDR2 SNEGSKA come from the germline V gene (reference sequence). This CDR3 is built from 15 residues. V gave up 2 bases and J gave up 2 bases, with 14 bases separating them. The chain's CDR3 is CSARSLARNTDTQYF. CDR3 DNA sequence: TGCAGTGCTAGAAGTCTAGCGCGTAACACAGATACGCAGTATTTT.

V usage is TRBV28 and J usage is TRBJ1-2; TRBD1 aligns across 9 bases. This CDR3 spans 14 amino acids. Germline loops: CDR1 MDHEN, CDR2 SYDVKM. Trimming removed 7 bases from V and 7 bases from J; junction bases left unmatched: 10. The CDR3 nucleotides are TGTGCCAGCACCCCGGGACAGGGTTATGGTGGCTACACCTTC. It specifies CASTPGQGYGGYTF.

On this clone itself: At one end the junction does not follow the germline gene, possibly because of a read error. V is TRBV2 and J is TRBJ1-5; 7 bases fit TRBD1. The CDR3 runs to 13 residues. The V gene's germline CDR1 is SNHLY and CDR2 FYNNEI. The DNA of the CDR3 is TGTGCCAACAGTCAGGGGGGGGGCCAGCCCCAGCATTTT. It translates to CANSQGGGQPQHF.